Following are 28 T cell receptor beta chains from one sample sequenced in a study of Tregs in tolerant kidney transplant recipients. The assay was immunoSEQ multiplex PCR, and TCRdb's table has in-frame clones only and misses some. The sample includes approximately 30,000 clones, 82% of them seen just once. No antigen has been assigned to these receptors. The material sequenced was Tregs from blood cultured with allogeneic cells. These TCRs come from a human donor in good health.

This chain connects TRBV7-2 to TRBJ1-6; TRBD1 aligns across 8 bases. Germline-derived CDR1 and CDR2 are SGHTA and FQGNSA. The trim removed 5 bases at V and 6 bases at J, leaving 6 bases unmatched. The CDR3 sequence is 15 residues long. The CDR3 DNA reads TGTGCCAGCAGCCCCGGACAGGGCATTAATTCACCCCTCCACTTT. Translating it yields CASSPGQGINSPLHF.

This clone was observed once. The CDR3 reads CASSSVSGNQPQHF. CDR3 DNA sequence: TGTGCCAGCAGTTCGGTTTCGGGCAATCAGCCCCAGCATTTT. This chain links TRBV6-6 with TRBJ1-5; D is uncertain. Per the germline V gene, CDR1 is MNHNY and CDR2 is SVGAGI (reference sequence). Trimming shortened V by 4 bases and J by 2 bases, and 9 bases separated the two germline ends. The CDR3 spans 14 residues.

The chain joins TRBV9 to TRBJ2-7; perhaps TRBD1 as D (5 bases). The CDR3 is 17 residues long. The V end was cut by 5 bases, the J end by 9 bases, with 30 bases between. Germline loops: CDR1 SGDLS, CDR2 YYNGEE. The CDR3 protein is CASRPILKQELGPWQYF. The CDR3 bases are TGTGCCAGCAGACCGATTCTCAAACAGGAGCTCGGGCCATGGCAGTACTTC.

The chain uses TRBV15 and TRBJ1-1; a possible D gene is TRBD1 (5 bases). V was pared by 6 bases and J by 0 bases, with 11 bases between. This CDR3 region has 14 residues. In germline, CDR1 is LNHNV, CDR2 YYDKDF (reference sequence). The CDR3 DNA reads TGTGCCACCAGACCGGGACGTATGAACACTGAAGCTTTCTTT. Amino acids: CATRPGRMNTEAFF.

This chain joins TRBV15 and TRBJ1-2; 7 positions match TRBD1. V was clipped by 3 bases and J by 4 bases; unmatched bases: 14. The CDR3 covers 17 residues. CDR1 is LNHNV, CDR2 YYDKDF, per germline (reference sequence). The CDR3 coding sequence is TGTGCCACCAGCAGGCGCCCCTCGAGGGGGCCTAGCTATGGCTACACCTTC. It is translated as CATSRRPSRGPSYGYTF.

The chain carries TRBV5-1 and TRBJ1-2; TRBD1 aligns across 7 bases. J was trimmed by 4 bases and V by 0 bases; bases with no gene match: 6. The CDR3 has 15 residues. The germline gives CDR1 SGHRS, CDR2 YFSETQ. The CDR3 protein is CASSLGGTEIYGYTF. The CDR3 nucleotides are TGCGCCAGCAGCTTGGGCGGGACAGAGATCTATGGCTACACCTTC.

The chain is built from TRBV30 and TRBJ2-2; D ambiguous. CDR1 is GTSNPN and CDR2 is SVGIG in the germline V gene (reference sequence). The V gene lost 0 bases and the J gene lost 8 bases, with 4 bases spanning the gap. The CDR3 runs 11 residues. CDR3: CAWSVGGELFF. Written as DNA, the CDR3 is TGTGCCTGGAGTGTCGGGGGGGAGCTGTTTTTT. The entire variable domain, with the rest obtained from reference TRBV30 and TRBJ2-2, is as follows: SQTIHQWPATLVQPVGSPLSLECTVEGTSNPNLYWYRQAAGRGLQLLFYSVGIGQISSEVPQNLSASRPQDRQFILSSKKLLLSDSGFYLCAWSVGGELFFGEGSRLTVL.

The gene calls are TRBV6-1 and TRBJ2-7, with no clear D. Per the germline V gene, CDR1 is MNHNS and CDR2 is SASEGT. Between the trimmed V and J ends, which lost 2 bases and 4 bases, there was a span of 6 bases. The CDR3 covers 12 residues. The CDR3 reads CASSELGYEQYF. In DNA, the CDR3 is TGTGCCAGCAGTGAATTAGGATACGAGCAGTACTTC.

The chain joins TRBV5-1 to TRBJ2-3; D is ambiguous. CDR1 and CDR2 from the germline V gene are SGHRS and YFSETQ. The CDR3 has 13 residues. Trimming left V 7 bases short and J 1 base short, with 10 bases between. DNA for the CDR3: TGCGCCAGCGGCCATCGGGGCACAGATACGCAGTATTTT. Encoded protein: CASGHRGTDTQYF.

The DNA for the CDR3 is TGTGCCAGCAGCTTGAATCCGGGACAGGGAACTAGGGCCGGCTACACCTTC. Translation gives CASSLNPGQGTRAGYTF. V is TRBV7-3 and J is TRBJ1-2; TRBD1 agrees at 9 bases. Trimming took 3 bases from V and 8 from J; bases not matched to a gene: 16. Germline loops: CDR1 SGHTA, CDR2 FQGTGA. The CDR3 totals 17 residues.

The CDR3, as DNA: TGCGCCAGCAGCTTGGCGCAGGGCAGGGGTGAAAAACTGTTTTTT. It is translated as CASSLAQGRGEKLFF. The V and J genes are TRBV5-1 and TRBJ1-4; D might be TRBD1 (6 bases). The ends were cut back, 0 bases at V and 7 bases at J, with 13 bases in the middle. This CDR3 has 15 residues. Germline loops: CDR1 SGHRS, CDR2 YFSETQ.

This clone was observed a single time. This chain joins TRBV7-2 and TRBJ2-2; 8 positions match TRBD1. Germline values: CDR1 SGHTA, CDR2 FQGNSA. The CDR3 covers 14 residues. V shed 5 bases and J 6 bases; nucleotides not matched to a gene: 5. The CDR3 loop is CASSVGTGAGELFF. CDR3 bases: TGTGCCAGCAGCGTCGGGACAGGCGCCGGGGAGCTGTTTTTT.

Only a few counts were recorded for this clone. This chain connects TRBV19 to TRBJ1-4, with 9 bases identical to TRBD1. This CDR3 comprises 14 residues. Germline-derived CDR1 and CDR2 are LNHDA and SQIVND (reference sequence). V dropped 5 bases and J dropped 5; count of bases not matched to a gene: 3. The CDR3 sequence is CASSVDRGNEKLFF. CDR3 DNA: TGTGCCAGTAGTGTGGACAGGGGAAATGAAAAACTGTTTTTT. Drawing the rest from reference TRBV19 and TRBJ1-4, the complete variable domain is DGGITQSPKYLFRKEGQNVTLSCEQNLNHDAMYWYRQDPGQGLRLIYYSQIVNDFQKGDIAEGYSVSREKKESFPLTVTSAQKNPTAFYLCASSVDRGNEKLFFGSGTQLSVL.

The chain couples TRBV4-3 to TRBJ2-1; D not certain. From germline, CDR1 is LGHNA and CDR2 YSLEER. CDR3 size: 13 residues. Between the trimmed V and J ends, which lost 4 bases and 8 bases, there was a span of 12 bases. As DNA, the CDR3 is TGCGCCAGCAGCCCACGAGCAGGATATGAGCAGTTCTTC. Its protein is CASSPRAGYEQFF.

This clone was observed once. The chain's CDR3 is CASSLMPENEKLFF. CDR3 sequence (DNA): TGCGCCAGCAGCTTGATGCCAGAAAATGAAAAACTGTTTTTT. J is TRBJ1-4 and V is TRBV5-1; no clear D gene. The CDR3 runs to 14 residues. V was clipped by 1 base and J by 5 bases, with 9 bases between them. Per the germline V gene, CDR1 is SGHRS and CDR2 is YFSETQ.

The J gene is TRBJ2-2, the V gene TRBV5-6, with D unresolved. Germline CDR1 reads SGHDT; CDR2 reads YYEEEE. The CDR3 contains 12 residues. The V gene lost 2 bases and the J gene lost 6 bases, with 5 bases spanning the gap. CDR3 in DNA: TGTGCCAGCAGCTTTACGGCCGGGGAGCTGTTTTTT. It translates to CASSFTAGELFF.

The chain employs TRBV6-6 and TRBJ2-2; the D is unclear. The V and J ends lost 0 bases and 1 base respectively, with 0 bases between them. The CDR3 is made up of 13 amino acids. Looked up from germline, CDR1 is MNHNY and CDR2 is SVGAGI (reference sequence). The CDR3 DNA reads TGTGCCAGCAGTTACTCGAACACCGGGGAGCTGTTTTTT. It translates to CASSYSNTGELFF.

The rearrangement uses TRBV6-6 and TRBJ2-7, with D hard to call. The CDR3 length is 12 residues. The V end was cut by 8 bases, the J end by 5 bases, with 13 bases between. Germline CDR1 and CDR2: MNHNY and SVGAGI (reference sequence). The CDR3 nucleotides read TGTGCCAGCGCCCGCCGGTTTGACGAGCAGTACTTC. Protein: CASARRFDEQYF.

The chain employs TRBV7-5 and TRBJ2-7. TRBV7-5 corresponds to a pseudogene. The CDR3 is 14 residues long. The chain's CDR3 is CARSLFGARNEQYF. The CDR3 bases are TGTGCCAGAAGCTTATTCGGGGCCCGGAACGAGCAGTACTTC.

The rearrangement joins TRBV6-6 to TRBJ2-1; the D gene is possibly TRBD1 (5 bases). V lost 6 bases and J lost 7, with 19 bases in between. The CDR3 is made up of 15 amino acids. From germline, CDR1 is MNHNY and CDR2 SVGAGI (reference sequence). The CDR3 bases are TGTGCCAGCAGCCCTCGGCGGCCAGGGATGAATGAGCAGTTCTTC. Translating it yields CASSPRRPGMNEQFF.

DNA of the CDR3: TGTGCCAGCAGTAGAGCCTACGAGCAGTACTTC. Translating it yields CASSRAYEQYF. The rearrangement uses TRBV2 and TRBJ2-7; D gene unclear. There are 11 residues in the CDR3. V was shortened by 5 bases and J by 2 bases, with 4 bases between the two germline ends. CDR1 is SNHLY, CDR2 FYNNEI, per germline.

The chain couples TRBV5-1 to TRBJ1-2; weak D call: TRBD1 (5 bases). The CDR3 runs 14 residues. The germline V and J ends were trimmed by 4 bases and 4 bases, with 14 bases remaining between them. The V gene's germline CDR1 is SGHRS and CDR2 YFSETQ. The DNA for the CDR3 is TGCGCCAGCAGCACCCAGGTTGGGGGCTATGGCTACACCTTC. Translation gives CASSTQVGGYGYTF.

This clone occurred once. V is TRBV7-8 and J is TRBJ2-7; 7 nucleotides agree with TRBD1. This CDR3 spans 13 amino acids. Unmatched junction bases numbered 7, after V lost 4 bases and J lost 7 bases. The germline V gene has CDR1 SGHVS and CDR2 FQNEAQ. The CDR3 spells CASSSDRSGEQYF. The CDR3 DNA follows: TGTGCCAGCAGCTCGGACAGGTCGGGGGAGCAGTACTTC.

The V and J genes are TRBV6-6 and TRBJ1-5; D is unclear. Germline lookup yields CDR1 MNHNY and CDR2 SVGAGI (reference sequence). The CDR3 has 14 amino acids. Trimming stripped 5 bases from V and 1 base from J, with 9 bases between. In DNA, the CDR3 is TGTGCCAGCAGTGACCAAGGAAGCAATCAGCCCCAGCATTTT. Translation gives CASSDQGSNQPQHF.

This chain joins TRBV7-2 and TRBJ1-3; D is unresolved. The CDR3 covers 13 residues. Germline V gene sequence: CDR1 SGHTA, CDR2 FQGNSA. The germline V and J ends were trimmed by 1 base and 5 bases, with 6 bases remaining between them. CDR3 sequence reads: CASSLERRNTIYF. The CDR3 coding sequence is TGTGCCAGCAGCTTAGAACGGCGAAACACCATATATTTT.

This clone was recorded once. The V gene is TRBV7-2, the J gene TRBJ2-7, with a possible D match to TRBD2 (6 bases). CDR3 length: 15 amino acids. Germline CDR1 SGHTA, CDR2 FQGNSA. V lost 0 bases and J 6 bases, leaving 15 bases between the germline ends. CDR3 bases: TGTGCCAGCAGCTTAGCGGCGTCCCGGAGGGGCGAGCAGTACTTC. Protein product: CASSLAASRRGEQYF.

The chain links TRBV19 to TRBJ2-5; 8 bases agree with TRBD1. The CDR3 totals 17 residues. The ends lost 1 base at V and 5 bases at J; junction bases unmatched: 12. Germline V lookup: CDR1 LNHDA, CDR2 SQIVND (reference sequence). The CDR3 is CASSIVGNRGVEETQYF. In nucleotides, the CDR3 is TGTGCCAGTAGTATAGTGGGGAACAGGGGGGTGGAGGAGACCCAGTACTTC.

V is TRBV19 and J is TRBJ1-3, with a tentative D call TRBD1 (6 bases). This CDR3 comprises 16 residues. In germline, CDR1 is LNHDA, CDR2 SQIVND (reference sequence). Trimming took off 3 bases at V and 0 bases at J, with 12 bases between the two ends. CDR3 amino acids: CASSIGQTSSGNTIYF. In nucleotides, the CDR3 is TGTGCCAGTAGTATTGGACAGACCTCCTCTGGAAACACCATATATTTT. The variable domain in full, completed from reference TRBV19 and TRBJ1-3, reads DGGITQSPKYLFRKEGQNVTLSCEQNLNHDAMYWYRQDPGQGLRLIYYSQIVNDFQKGDIAEGYSVSREKKESFPLTVTSAQKNPTAFYLCASSIGQTSSGNTIYFGEGSWLTVV.